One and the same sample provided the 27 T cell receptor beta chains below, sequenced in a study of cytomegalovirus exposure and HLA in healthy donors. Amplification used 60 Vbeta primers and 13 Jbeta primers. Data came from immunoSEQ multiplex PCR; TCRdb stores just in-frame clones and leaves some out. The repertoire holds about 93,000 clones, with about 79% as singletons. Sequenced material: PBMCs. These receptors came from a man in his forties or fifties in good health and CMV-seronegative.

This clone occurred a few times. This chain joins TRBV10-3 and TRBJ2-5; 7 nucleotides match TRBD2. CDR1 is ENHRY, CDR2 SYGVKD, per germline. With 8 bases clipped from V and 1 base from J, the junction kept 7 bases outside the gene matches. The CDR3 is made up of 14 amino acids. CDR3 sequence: CAIWPREGQETQYF. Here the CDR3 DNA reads TGTGCCATCTGGCCCAGGGAGGGCCAAGAGACCCAGTACTTC.

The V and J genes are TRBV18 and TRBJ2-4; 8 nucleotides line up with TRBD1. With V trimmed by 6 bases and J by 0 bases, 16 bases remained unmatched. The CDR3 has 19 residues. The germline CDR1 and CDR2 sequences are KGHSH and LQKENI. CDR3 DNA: TGTGCCAGCTCGCGCAGACAGGGGTTAGCCCTAATAGCCAAAAACATTCAGTACTTC. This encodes CASSRRQGLALIAKNIQYF.

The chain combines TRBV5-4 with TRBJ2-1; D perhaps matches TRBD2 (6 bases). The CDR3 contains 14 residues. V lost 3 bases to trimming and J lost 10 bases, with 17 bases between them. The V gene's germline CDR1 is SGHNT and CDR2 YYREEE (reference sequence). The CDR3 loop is CASSSRAQGGEQFF. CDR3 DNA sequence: TGTGCCAGCAGCTCGAGGGCCCAAGGAGGGGAGCAGTTCTTC.

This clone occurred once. CDR3 in amino acids: CASSLLQGRQETQYF. Written as DNA, the CDR3 is TGTGCCAGCAGTTTGCTACAGGGGCGGCAAGAGACCCAGTACTTC. The gene calls are TRBV28 and TRBJ2-5, with 7 bases lining up with TRBD1. CDR1 and CDR2 from the germline V gene are MDHEN and SYDVKM. Trimming removed 3 bases from V and 2 bases from J; junction bases left unmatched: 6. The CDR3 contains 15 residues.

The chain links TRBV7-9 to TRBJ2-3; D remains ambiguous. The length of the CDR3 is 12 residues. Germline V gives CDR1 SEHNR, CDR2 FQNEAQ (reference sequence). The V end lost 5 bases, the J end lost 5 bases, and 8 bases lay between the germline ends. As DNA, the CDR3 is TGTGCCAGCAGCCCGCAGGAAGATACGCAGTATTTT. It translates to CASSPQEDTQYF.

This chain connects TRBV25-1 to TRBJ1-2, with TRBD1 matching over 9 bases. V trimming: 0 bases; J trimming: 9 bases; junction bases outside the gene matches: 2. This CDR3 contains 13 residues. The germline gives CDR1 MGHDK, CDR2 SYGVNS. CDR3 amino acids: CASSEYGQGRYTF. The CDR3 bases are TGTGCCAGCAGTGAATACGGACAGGGGCGCTACACCTTC.

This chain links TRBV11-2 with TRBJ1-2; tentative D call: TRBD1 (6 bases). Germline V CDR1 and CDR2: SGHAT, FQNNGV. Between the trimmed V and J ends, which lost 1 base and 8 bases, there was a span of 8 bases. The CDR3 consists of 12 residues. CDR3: CASSLGGGGYTF. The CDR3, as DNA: TGTGCCAGCAGCTTAGGAGGGGGAGGCTACACCTTC.

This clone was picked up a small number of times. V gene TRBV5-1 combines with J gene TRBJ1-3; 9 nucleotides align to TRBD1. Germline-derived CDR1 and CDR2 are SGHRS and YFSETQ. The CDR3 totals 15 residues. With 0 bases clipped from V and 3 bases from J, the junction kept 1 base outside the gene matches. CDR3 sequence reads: CASSLDRGHGNTIYF. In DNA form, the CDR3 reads TGCGCCAGCAGCTTGGACAGGGGGCATGGAAACACCATATATTTT.

This CDR3 reads CASSSTGELNQPQHF. As DNA, the CDR3 is TGTGCCAGCAGTTCGACAGGGGAGTTGAATCAGCCCCAGCATTTT. The genes are TRBV27 and TRBJ1-5, with 8 bases that match TRBD1. CDR1 and CDR2 from the germline V gene are MNHEY and SMNVEV (reference sequence). After removal of 4 bases from V and 4 bases from J, the junction contained 6 bases not matched to a gene. The CDR3 sequence is 15 residues long.

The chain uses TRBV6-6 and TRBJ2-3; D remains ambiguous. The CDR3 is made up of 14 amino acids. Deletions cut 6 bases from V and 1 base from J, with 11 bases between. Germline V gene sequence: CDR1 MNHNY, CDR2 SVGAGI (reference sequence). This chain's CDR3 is CASSQNGGTDTQYF. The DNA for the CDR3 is TGTGCCAGCAGCCAAAACGGTGGCACAGATACGCAGTATTTT.

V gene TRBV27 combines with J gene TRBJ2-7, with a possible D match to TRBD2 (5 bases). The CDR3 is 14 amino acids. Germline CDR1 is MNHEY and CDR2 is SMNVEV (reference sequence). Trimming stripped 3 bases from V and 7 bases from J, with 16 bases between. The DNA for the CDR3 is TGTGCCAGCAGTTTCGGGCCCGCTTCGGGGGAGCAGTACTTC. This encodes CASSFGPASGEQYF.

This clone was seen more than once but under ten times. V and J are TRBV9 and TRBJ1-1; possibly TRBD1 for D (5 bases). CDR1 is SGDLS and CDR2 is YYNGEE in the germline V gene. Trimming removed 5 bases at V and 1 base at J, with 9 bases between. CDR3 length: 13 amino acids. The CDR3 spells CASRSTGNTEAFF. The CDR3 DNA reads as TGTGCCAGCAGATCAACAGGGAACACTGAAGCTTTCTTT.

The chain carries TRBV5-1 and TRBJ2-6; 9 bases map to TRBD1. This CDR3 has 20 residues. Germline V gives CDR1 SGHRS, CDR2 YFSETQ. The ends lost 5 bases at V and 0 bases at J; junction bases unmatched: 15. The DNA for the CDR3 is TGCGCCAGCAGGATCCGGACAGGGGCCAGTATGAGCTCTGGGGCCAACGTCCTGACTTTC. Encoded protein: CASRIRTGASMSSGANVLTF.

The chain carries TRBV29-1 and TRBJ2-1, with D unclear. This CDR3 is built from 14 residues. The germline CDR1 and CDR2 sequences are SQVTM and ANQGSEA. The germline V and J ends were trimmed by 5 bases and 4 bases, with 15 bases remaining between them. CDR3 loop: CSVLTLLDYNEQFF. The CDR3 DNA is TGCAGCGTTTTGACTCTGCTAGATTACAATGAGCAGTTCTTC.

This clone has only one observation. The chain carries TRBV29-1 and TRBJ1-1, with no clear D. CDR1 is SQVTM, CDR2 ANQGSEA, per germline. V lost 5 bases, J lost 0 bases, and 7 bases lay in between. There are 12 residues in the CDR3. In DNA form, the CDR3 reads TGCAGCGTTACTAAGGTGAACACTGAAGCTTTCTTT. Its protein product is CSVTKVNTEAFF.

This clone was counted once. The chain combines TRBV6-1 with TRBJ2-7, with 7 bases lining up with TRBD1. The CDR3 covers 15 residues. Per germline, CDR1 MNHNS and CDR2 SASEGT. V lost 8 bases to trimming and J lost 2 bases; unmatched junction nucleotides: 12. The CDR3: CASWTLDRPPYEQYF. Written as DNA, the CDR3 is TGTGCCAGCTGGACCTTGGACAGGCCCCCCTACGAGCAGTACTTC.

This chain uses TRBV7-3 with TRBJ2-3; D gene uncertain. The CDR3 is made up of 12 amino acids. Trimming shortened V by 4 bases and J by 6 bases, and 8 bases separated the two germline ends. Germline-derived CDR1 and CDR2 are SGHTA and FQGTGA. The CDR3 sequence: CASSSGRDTQYF. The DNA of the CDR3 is TGTGCCAGCAGCTCGGGTCGGGATACGCAGTATTTT. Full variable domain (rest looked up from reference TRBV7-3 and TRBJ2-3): GAGVSQTPSNKVTEKGKYVELRCDPISGHTALYWYRQSLGQGPEFLIYFQGTGAADDSGLPNDRFFAVRPEGSVSTLKIQRTERGDSAVYLCASSSGRDTQYFGPGTRLTVL.

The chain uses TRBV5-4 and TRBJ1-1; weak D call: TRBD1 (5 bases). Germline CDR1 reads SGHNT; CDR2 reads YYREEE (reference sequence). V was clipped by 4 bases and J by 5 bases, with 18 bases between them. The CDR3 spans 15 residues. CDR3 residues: CASSPPAGVGTEAFF. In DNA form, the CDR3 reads TGTGCCAGCAGCCCTCCCGCGGGGGTAGGAACTGAAGCTTTCTTT.

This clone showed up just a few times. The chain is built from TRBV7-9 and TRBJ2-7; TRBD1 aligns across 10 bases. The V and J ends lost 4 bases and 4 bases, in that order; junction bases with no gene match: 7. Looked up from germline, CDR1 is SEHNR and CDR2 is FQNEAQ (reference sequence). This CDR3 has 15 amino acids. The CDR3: CASSSSGTGDYEQYF. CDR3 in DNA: TGTGCCAGCAGCTCGTCCGGGACAGGGGATTACGAGCAGTACTTC.

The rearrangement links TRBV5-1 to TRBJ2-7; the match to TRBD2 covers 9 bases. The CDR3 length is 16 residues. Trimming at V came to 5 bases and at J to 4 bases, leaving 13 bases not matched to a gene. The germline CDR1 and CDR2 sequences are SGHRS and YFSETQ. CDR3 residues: CASRVPGLALIYEQYF. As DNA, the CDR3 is TGCGCCAGCAGAGTTCCGGGACTAGCTTTAATTTACGAGCAGTACTTC.

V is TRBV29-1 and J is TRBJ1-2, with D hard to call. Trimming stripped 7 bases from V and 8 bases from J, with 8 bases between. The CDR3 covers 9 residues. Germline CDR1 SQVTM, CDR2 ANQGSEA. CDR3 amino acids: CSAGGGYTF. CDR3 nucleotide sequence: TGCAGCGCTGGAGGGGGCTACACCTTC.

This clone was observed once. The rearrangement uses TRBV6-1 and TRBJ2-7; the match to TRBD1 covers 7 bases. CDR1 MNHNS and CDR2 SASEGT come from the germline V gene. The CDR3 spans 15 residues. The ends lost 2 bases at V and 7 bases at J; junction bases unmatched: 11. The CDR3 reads CASSEPGQSFLEQYF. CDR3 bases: TGTGCCAGCAGTGAACCGGGACAGTCCTTTTTGGAGCAGTACTTC.

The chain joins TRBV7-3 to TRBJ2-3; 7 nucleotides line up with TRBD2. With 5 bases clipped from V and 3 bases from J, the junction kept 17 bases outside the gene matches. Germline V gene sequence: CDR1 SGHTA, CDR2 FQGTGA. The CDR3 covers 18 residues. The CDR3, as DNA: TGTGCCAGCAGCCAGTGGGGGGGAGACGGGAGTGGGACAGATACGCAGTATTTT. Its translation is CASSQWGGDGSGTDTQYF.

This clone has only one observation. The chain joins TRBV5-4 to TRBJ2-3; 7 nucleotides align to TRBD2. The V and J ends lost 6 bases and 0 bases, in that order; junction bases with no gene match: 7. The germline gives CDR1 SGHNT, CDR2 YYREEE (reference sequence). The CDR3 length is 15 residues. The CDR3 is CASTFSGFSTDTQYF. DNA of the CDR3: TGTGCCAGCACCTTTAGCGGGTTTAGCACAGATACGCAGTATTTT.

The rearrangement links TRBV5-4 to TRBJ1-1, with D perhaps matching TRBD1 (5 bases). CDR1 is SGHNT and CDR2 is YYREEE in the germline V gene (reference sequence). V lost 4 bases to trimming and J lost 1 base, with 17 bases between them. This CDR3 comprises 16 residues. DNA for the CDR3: TGTGCCAGCAGCCCGCAGGGAGGCGGGTGGAACACTGAAGCTTTCTTT. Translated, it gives CASSPQGGGWNTEAFF.

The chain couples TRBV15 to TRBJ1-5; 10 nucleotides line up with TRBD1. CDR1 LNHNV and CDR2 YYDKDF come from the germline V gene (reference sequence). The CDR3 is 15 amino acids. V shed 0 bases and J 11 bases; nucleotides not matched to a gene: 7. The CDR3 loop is CATSRDRDRGRSQHF. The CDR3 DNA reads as TGTGCCACCAGCAGAGACCGGGACAGGGGTCGATCCCAGCATTTT.

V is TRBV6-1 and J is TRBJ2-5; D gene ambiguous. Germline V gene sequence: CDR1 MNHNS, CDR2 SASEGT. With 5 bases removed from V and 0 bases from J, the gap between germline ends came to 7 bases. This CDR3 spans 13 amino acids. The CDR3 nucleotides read TGTGCCAGCAGTTCATCCAACCAAGAGACCCAGTACTTC. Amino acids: CASSSSNQETQYF.